The 23 T cell receptor beta chains listed next were all sequenced from one sample in a study of blood T cell repertoires in COVID-19. Using immunoSEQ multiplex PCR, the repertoire was profiled, and TCRdb retains in-frame clones only, with some absent. The sample lists tens of thousands of clones, around nine tenths seen once, with approximately 6.5% in the top ten. Sequencing used peripheral blood. The receptor source for this set is a woman in her fifties or sixties with COVID-19, enrolled during active disease.

This rearrangement joins TRBV27 to TRBJ1-6, with 10 bases that match TRBD1. Losses at the gene ends were 2 bases for V and 7 bases for J; bases not matched to a gene: 2. Germline V gene lookup returns CDR1 MNHEY and CDR2 SMNVEV (reference sequence). The CDR3 extends over 15 amino acids. CDR3 in DNA: TGTGCCAGCAGTTTAATGGGACAGGGGAATTCACCCCTCCACTTT. Translation gives CASSLMGQGNSPLHF.

This clone came up once. This chain's CDR3 is CASSLKAGGTGELFF. CDR3 nucleotide sequence: TGTGCCAGCAGCTTAAAGGCAGGTGGGACCGGGGAGCTGTTTTTT. The chain links TRBV7-2 to TRBJ2-2; the D is unclear. Germline loops: CDR1 SGHTA, CDR2 FQGNSA. The V gene lost 2 bases and the J gene lost 5 bases, with 12 bases spanning the gap. This CDR3 is 15 amino acids long.

V and J are TRBV6-2 or TRBV6-3 and TRBJ1-4, with 11 nucleotides matching TRBD1. This CDR3 spans 15 amino acids. CDR1 and CDR2 from the germline V gene are MNHEY and SVGEGT. With V trimmed by 2 bases and J by 6 bases, 2 bases remained unmatched. The CDR3: CASSYGTGGHEKLFF. The CDR3 nucleotides are TGTGCCAGCAGTTACGGGACAGGGGGACATGAAAAACTGTTTTTT.

The chain links TRBV10-3 to TRBJ1-5; D might be TRBD1 (5 bases). The CDR3 extends over 13 amino acids. The V gene lost 6 bases and the J gene lost 5 bases, with 11 bases spanning the gap. Germline values: CDR1 ENHRY, CDR2 SYGVKD. The CDR3 region is CAIRETEHQPQHF. CDR3 nucleotides: TGTGCCATCAGAGAGACAGAGCATCAGCCCCAGCATTTT.

The chain couples TRBV19 to TRBJ2-7, with D perhaps TRBD1 (5 bases). CDR1 and CDR2 from the germline V gene are LNHDA and SQIVND (reference sequence). The CDR3 extends over 14 amino acids. V gave up 5 bases and J gave up 3 bases, with 14 bases separating them. CDR3: CASSPDTVVYEQYF. The DNA for the CDR3 is TGTGCCAGTAGTCCGGACACGGTCGTCTACGAGCAGTACTTC.

The rearrangement uses TRBV7-9 and TRBJ2-5; D remains unclear. V shed 5 bases and J shed 3 bases, with 13 bases lying between them. Germline CDR1 reads SEHNR; CDR2 reads FQNEAQ (reference sequence). There are 14 residues in the CDR3. The CDR3 reads CASSRLRWEETQYF. CDR3 bases: TGTGCCAGCAGCCGATTGAGGTGGGAAGAGACCCAGTACTTC. The full variable domain, in which reference TRBV7-9 and TRBJ2-5 provide the parts outside the CDR3, is DTGVSQNPRHKITKRGQNVTFRCDPISEHNRLYWYRQTLGQGPEFLTYFQNEAQLEKSRLLSDRFSAERPKGSFSTLEIQRTEQGDSAMYLCASSRLRWEETQYFGPGTRLLVL.

The rearrangement uses TRBV6-2 or TRBV6-3 and TRBJ1-2; no clear D. The CDR3 runs to 13 residues. V lost 5 bases and J lost 1, with 8 bases in between. Germline CDR1 is MNHEY and CDR2 is SVGEGT. This CDR3 is CASSESGNYGYTF. CDR3 sequence (DNA): TGTGCCAGCAGTGAGAGCGGTAACTATGGCTACACCTTC.

The gene calls are TRBV7-6 and TRBJ2-2; 8 bases agree with TRBD1. V trimming: 5 bases; J trimming: 5 bases; junction bases outside the gene matches: 7. Germline CDR1 is SGHVS and CDR2 is FNYEAQ. This CDR3 is built from 15 residues. The CDR3 loop reads CASSLKTGETGELFF. The CDR3, as DNA: TGTGCCAGCAGCCTGAAGACAGGGGAGACCGGGGAGCTGTTTTTT.

The gene calls are TRBV28 and TRBJ1-4, with a tentative D call TRBD1 (5 bases). V lost 7 bases and J 16 bases, leaving 25 bases between the germline ends. CDR1 and CDR2 from the germline V gene are MDHEN and SYDVKM. There are 14 residues in the CDR3. For the CDR3, the DNA is TGTGCCAGCACCACGAGCGGGGCGCGGGCCGAAGGGTTTTTT. This encodes CASTTSGARAEGFF.

The V call is TRBV12-3 or TRBV12-4, the J call TRBJ1-5, with no clear D. Trimming removed 3 bases at V and 4 bases at J, with 4 bases between. The CDR3 sequence is 12 residues long. The DNA for the CDR3 is TGTGCCAGCAGTTTTGCGAATCAGCCCCAGCATTTT. Translated: CASSFANQPQHF.

This chain links TRBV6-5 with TRBJ1-5, with TRBD1 as a possible D gene (6 bases). The V gene lost 5 bases and the J gene lost 7 bases, with 18 bases spanning the gap. Per the germline V gene, CDR1 is MNHEY and CDR2 is SVGAGI. The length of the CDR3 is 15 residues. The CDR3 reads CASSSVVNRAQPQHF. CDR3 nucleotide sequence: TGTGCCAGCAGTAGTGTGGTAAACAGGGCCCAGCCCCAGCATTTT.

The V call is TRBV11-3, the J call TRBJ2-1; perhaps TRBD2 as D (7 bases). The CDR3 is made up of 15 amino acids. V was shortened by 3 bases and J by 8 bases, with 17 bases between the two germline ends. In germline, CDR1 is SGHNT, CDR2 YENEEA. CDR3: CASSFVRGRADEQFF. In nucleotides, the CDR3 is TGTGCCAGCAGCTTCGTTAGGGGGAGGGCCGATGAGCAGTTCTTC.

The chain has TRBV30 and TRBJ2-2, with D possibly matching TRBD1 (5 bases). Germline V gene sequence: CDR1 GTSNPN, CDR2 SVGIG (reference sequence). The CDR3 totals 14 residues. Between the trimmed V and J ends, which lost 0 bases and 5 bases, there was a span of 10 bases. In DNA form, the CDR3 reads TGTGCCTGGAGTGTCTTGGACACTACCGGGGAGCTGTTTTTT. Its protein product is CAWSVLDTTGELFF. Complete variable domain (other parts from reference TRBV30 and TRBJ2-2): SQTIHQWPATLVQPVGSPLSLECTVEGTSNPNLYWYRQAAGRGLQLLFYSVGIGQISSEVPQNLSASRPQDRQFILSSKKLLLSDSGFYLCAWSVLDTTGELFFGEGSRLTVL.

The V and J genes are TRBV29-1 and TRBJ2-7; no firm D call. Germline-derived CDR1 and CDR2 are SQVTM and ANQGSEA. This CDR3 has 14 amino acids. Trimming removed 4 bases from V and 0 bases from J, with 13 bases in between. The CDR3 here is CSVASSPSSYEQYF. The CDR3 nucleotides are TGCAGCGTTGCGAGTAGCCCTAGCTCCTACGAGCAGTACTTC.

This chain uses TRBV6-5 with TRBJ1-6; 7 bases are shared with TRBD1. This CDR3 comprises 16 residues. V shed 0 bases and J 7 bases; nucleotides not matched to a gene: 6. Germline CDR1 reads MNHEY; CDR2 reads SVGAGI. CDR3 nucleotide sequence: TGTGCCAGCAGTTACTCGCCACAGGGGTGGAATTCACCCCTCCACTTT. Its protein product is CASSYSPQGWNSPLHF.

J is TRBJ1-3 and V is TRBV5-1; D ambiguous. The CDR3 is 16 residues long. Germline V gene lookup returns CDR1 SGHRS and CDR2 YFSETQ. V lost 0 bases to trimming and J lost 2 bases, with 12 bases between them. CDR3 region: CASSLVPRGTGNTIYF. The CDR3 coding sequence is TGCGCCAGCAGCTTGGTTCCCAGAGGCACTGGAAACACCATATATTTT.

The J gene is TRBJ2-1, the V gene TRBV11-2, with D tentatively TRBD2 (6 bases). Germline loops: CDR1 SGHAT, CDR2 FQNNGV. The CDR3 is 13 residues long. V was clipped by 1 base and J by 8 bases, with 9 bases between them. Here the CDR3 reads CASSLVLAYEQFF. The CDR3, as DNA: TGTGCCAGCAGCTTAGTACTAGCCTATGAGCAGTTCTTC. Together with reference TRBV11-2 and TRBJ2-1, the CDR3 gives the full variable domain: EAGVAQSPRYKIIEKRQSVAFWCNPISGHATLYWYQQILGQGPKLLIQFQNNGVVDDSQLPKDRFSAERLKGVDSTLKIQPAKLEDSAVYLCASSLVLAYEQFFGPGTRLTVL.

The rearrangement joins TRBV2 to TRBJ2-6, with 9 bases lining up with TRBD1. J was trimmed by 0 bases and V by 5 bases; bases with no gene match: 2. Germline V gives CDR1 SNHLY, CDR2 FYNNEI. This CDR3 has 16 amino acids. The DNA for the CDR3 is TGTGCCAGCAGTCCGGGACAGGGCTCTGGGGCCAACGTCCTGACTTTC. Its protein is CASSPGQGSGANVLTF.

The chain joins TRBV6-4 to TRBJ1-2; 7 bases are a match to TRBD1. V trimming: 5 bases; J trimming: 6 bases; junction bases outside the gene matches: 6. This CDR3 region has 13 residues. Germline CDR1 reads MRHNA; CDR2 reads SNTAGT. The chain's CDR3 is CASSPTGSNGYTF. The CDR3 coding sequence is TGTGCCAGCAGTCCGACAGGGTCGAATGGCTACACCTTC.

The gene calls are TRBV10-3 and TRBJ2-3, with D maybe TRBD2 (5 bases). Trimming cost V 6 bases and J 3 bases, with 16 bases left between them. The germline CDR1 and CDR2 sequences are ENHRY and SYGVKD. The CDR3 contains 15 residues. Here the CDR3 reads CAIRSAEVGTDTQYF. In DNA form, the CDR3 reads TGTGCCATCAGGAGTGCGGAGGTAGGAACAGATACGCAGTATTTT.

The CDR3 spells CAWSTARVGEQFF. The CDR3, as DNA: TGTGCCTGGTCTACAGCCAGGGTGGGTGAGCAGTTCTTC. The rearrangement links TRBV30 to TRBJ2-1; possible D gene TRBD1, 5 bases. Germline V gene data show CDR1 as GTSNPN and CDR2 as SVGIG (reference sequence). This CDR3 comprises 13 residues. Trimming removed 5 bases at V and 9 bases at J, with 17 bases between.

V gene TRBV5-1 combines with J gene TRBJ2-7, with TRBD1 matching over 12 bases. The CDR3 loop spans 15 amino acids. Germline CDR1 is SGHRS and CDR2 is YFSETQ. With 4 bases clipped from V and 7 bases from J, the junction kept 9 bases outside the gene matches. This chain's CDR3 is CASSDRDRGRQEQYF. CDR3 coding DNA: TGCGCCAGCAGCGACCGGGACAGGGGGCGTCAGGAGCAGTACTTC.

The V and J genes are TRBV27 and TRBJ1-2, with D tentatively TRBD1 (6 bases). This CDR3 has 13 amino acids. Per germline, CDR1 MNHEY and CDR2 SMNVEV (reference sequence). Trimming shortened V by 5 bases and J by 7 bases, and 14 bases separated the two germline ends. The DNA for the CDR3 is TGTGCCAGCAGTAGACCAGGGGCCGGTGGCTACACCTTC. It yields the protein CASSRPGAGGYTF.